The 10 T cell receptor beta chains given below trace back to one sample, sequenced in a study of tumor-infiltrating lymphocytes in primary liver carcinoma. Extraction also yielded germline DNA, while blood RNA was obtained from unsorted whole blood. Using a constant-region primer together with ProtoScript II reverse transcriptase, TCR beta cDNA was made from about 500 ng of total RNA. It was through three nested multiplex PCR rounds of slightly modified ARM-PCR that TCR beta libraries arose. Running roughly 10 cycles apiece, the first two PCR rounds relied on TRBV1-TRBV30 forward primers together with a C-beta reverse primer. A single record per CDR3 protein comes from TCRdb applying MiXCR to the multiplex PCR reads. Of approximately 330,000 distinct CDR3 sequences listed, roughly two thirds are singletons. The material sequenced was peripheral blood. The receptors originated from a man in his forties or fifties with primary liver carcinoma and hepatitis B virus infection.

On this clonotype itself: Mismatch with germline at one junction end may stem from a read error. The rearrangement links TRBV11-2 to TRBJ2-1; D is undetermined. The CDR3 consists of 15 residues. Germline V gene data show CDR1 as SGHAT and CDR2 as FQNNGV. Written as DNA, the CDR3 is TGTGCCAGTAGCTTAGGTCAGTGCTCCTACAATGAGCAGTTCTTC. Translation gives CASSLGQCSYNEQFF.

Regarding this clonotype: A read error may be the cause here, since a much bigger clone is one base away. The chain uses TRBV11-2 and TRBJ2-7; D remains ambiguous. Germline values: CDR1 SGHAT, CDR2 FQNNGV. The CDR3 is 15 amino acids. CDR3 sequence (DNA): TGCGCCAGCAGCCAAGATCCTAACGCCGGGTACGAGCGGTACTTC. Translated: CASSQDPNAGYERYF.

Points on this clonotype: This may stem from a read error, because a much larger clone lies one nucleotide away. The rearrangement joins TRBV12-3 or TRBV12-4 to TRBJ2-1, with a tentative D call TRBD2 (5 bases). This CDR3 has 15 residues. V lost 0 bases and J 4 bases, leaving 10 bases between the germline ends. CDR3 bases: TGTGCCAGCAGTTTAGCGTTTGGACTGTACAATGAGCAGTTCTTC. Its protein product is CASSLAFGLYNEQFF.

The count of this clonotype is one. Since a much larger clone is just one base distant, this may be a read error. It is likely a read error, because the conserved phenylalanine at the end of the CDR3 is missing. CDR3 sequence: CASSSTGGVGTEAFI. For the CDR3, the DNA is TGTGCCAGCAGTTCTACAGGGGGCGTCGGCACTGAAGCTTTCATT. V usage is TRBV6-1 and J usage is TRBJ1-1, with TRBD1 matching 9 bases. The germline CDR1 and CDR2 sequences are MNHNS and SASEGT. CDR3 size: 15 residues. V lost 5 bases to trimming and J lost 4 bases; unmatched junction nucleotides: 8.

Concerning this clonotype: A junction end diverges from the germline sequence, so it may reflect a read error. This chain connects TRBV5-6 to TRBJ2-5; 9 bases map to TRBD1. The CDR3 runs to 14 residues. Germline CDR1 SGHDT, CDR2 YYEEEE. For the CDR3, the DNA is TGTGCCAACAGCTTTGGACAGGGGACGGAGACTCAGTACTTC. As protein: CANSFGQGTETQYF.

A remark on this clonotype: Just one base apart from a much larger clone, this may be a read error. CDR3 protein: CASSSSRETQYF. CDR3 nucleotide sequence: TGTGCCAGCAGTTCCTCGAGAGAGACCCAGTACTTC. V gene TRBV6-5 combines with J gene TRBJ2-5; D remains unclear. Trimming removed 4 bases from V and 4 bases from J, with 7 bases in between. The CDR3 contains 12 residues. Germline CDR1 reads MNHEY; CDR2 reads SVGAGI.

The chain links TRBV6-1 to TRBJ1-5; possible D gene TRBD1, 5 bases. V was clipped by 4 bases and J by 7 bases, with 14 bases between them. The CDR3 is 14 residues long. Germline lookup yields CDR1 MNHNS and CDR2 SASEGT. This CDR3 is CASSVGRVVQPQHF. For the CDR3, the DNA is TGTGCCAGCAGTGTGGGCAGGGTGGTCCAGCCCCAGCATTTT.

Comment on this clonotype: A much larger clone differs from this one at a single base, so this may be a read error. The rearrangement links TRBV12-3 or TRBV12-4 to TRBJ2-1, with 7 nucleotides matching TRBD1. CDR3 size: 15 residues. The CDR3 here is CANSFLGQVNNEQFF. For the CDR3, the DNA is TGTGCCAACAGTTTCCTCGGACAGGTCAACAATGAGCAGTTCTTC.

The chain joins TRBV10-3 to TRBJ2-1; D remains unclear. V lost 3 bases to trimming and J lost 6 bases, with 18 bases between them. Germline lookup yields CDR1 ENHRY and CDR2 SYGVKD. This CDR3 has 16 amino acids. In DNA form, the CDR3 reads TGTGCCATCAGTGAAACCGGCCATCATTGTTCCAATGAGCAGTTCTTC. This translates into CAISETGHHCSNEQFF.

The chain links TRBV28 to TRBJ1-5; D gene unclear. The CDR3 sequence is 15 residues long. Trimming cost V 3 bases and J 0 bases, with 9 bases left between them. Germline CDR1 reads MDHEN; CDR2 reads SYDVKM. The CDR3 DNA reads TGTGCCAGCAGTTTCGGCCAACATAGCAATCAGCCCCAGCATTTT. It translates to CASSFGQHSNQPQHF.